This T cell receptor beta chain came from a study of beta chain features in type 1 diabetes (dated by TCRdb to 2016 to 2019). Notes on the research overall: Mean age, gender distribution, total cell number and subset yield did not differ between patients and healthy donors. In the study, TCRB repertoires of sorted circulating CD4+ T cell subsets from recently diagnosed type 1 diabetes patients were compared with those of matched healthy donors. Regulatory and stem cell-like memory subsets were obtained from only 8 patients and about eight healthy donors, while naive and central memory subsets were obtained from all 30 or so donors. A total of 100 million to 110 million sorted cells were examined across all samples, and a strong correlation was observed between cell number per subset and RNA yield.

As to this clone: Its antigen is currently not known. No base quality values were provided; no much bigger clone lies one nucleotide off.

A single peripheral blood draw of around 100 mL on average was collected from each donor into heparinised tubes. A BD FACSAria II and a panel including CD45RO, CCR7, CD25, CD127, CD95 and CD27 were used to sort naive, central memory, regulatory and stem cell-like memory CD4+ T cells. All sorted populations exceeded 98% purity. PBMCs were isolated immediately by Lymphoprep density gradient centrifugation and stained directly without culture. So that batch effects would be minimized, each experiment stained and sorted samples in pairs, pairing one healthy donor with one patient. The High Capacity cDNA Reverse Transcription Kit was used to reverse transcribe all of the isolated RNA, meaning that expressed TCRB transcripts were what got sequenced. Deep immunoSEQ sequencing was performed on naive, central memory and regulatory T cell samples, with an average of roughly 4 million total reads per sample. After sorted cells were lysed in RLT buffer, RNA was extracted with DNase-treated RNeasy Micro or Mini kits, with the choice depending on cell number. To prevent cross-contamination, each cell subset was processed individually, whereas patient and healthy donor samples were processed jointly. The immunoSEQ multiplex PCR was used to amplify TCRB sequences from cDNA, generating 87-bp fragments that spanned the CDR3 region. The amplicons were sequenced using the Illumina HiSeq platform. In the authors' own workflow: PCR bias was computationally corrected using synthetic template baselines, reads within Hamming distance 2 were collapsed, and singletons that could not be merged were discarded. Reads were aligned against IMGT so that V, D and J genes, CDR3 length and insertions or deletions at six rearrangement sites could be assigned. Within each subset, clonotype counts were normalized to the number of sorted cells before true diversity and Gini coefficients were calculated with the tcR R package. The overlap coefficient, calculated on TCRB nucleotide sequences, was used to quantify repertoire sharing. As a proxy for the pre-selection repertoire, out-of-frame TCRB sequences from naive cells were analyzed. Held by TCRdb, this immuneACCESS table contains in-frame sequences only and omits some clones. Under half of the omission traces to an unresolved V gene where checked; the cause of the rest is unknown. V and J calls and clone size are as listed in that table; D and trimming were resolved from the DNA. A total of a few hundred thousand clones appear in this sample, about 15% of them only once. Under 0.02% of the sample belongs to the ten largest clones.

V lost 2 bases and J lost 2 bases; the stretch between them is 11 bases long. Reading the germline V gene gives CDR1 SGDLS and CDR2 YYNGEE. Spanning cysteine to phenylalanine, the CDR3 consists of 14 amino acids. Of all the DNA, just the CDR3 is kept, 42 bases in frame from base 1. Paper-wide results and their limitations: PCR may preferentially amplify shorter templates, but because patient and control samples were amplified and corrected together, any resulting skew would affect both groups equally. Naive, central memory and regulatory TCRB repertoires appeared to be more alike among patients than among healthy donors. In all four CD4+ subsets, TCRB CDR3 length was moderately but significantly shorter in type 1 diabetes patients. Because cDNA was sequenced instead of genomic DNA, activated cells with high expression could be over-represented, although the groups did not differ in activation or CD3 levels. Only small numbers of individuals were included in the HLA sub-analyses, which left unresolved whether HLA type had any influence on TCRB rearrangement. Fewer insertions and more nucleotide deletions at VDJ recombination sites were observed in patients with type 1 diabetes, implying thymic rearrangement abnormalities.

The receptor was isolated from a woman aged 18-29 years in good health. This receptor chain uses TRBV9 and TRBJ2-7, with TRBD1 tentatively as D gene (6 bases match). Specimen: naive CD4+ T cells from blood. The sample's cell subset or site, from its label and the paper: true naive CD4+ T cells. The CDR3 reads as follows: CASSVRDTAYEQYF. Here is the DNA: TGTGCCAGCAGCGTTCGGGACACCGCCTACGAGCAGTACTTC.